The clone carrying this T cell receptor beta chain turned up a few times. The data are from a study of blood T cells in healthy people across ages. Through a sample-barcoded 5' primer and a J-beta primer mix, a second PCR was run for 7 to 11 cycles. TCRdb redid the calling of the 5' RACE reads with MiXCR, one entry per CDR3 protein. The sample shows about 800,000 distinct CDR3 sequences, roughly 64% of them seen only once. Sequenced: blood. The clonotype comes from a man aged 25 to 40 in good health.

CDR3 nucleotide sequence: TGTGCCAGCAGGAGACGGTCGCTCGGGGGACAGGGTTATTCACCCCTCCACTTT. This translates into CASRRRSLGGQGYSPLHF. The chain combines TRBV6-4 with TRBJ1-6; 9 bases are shared with TRBD1. The junction had 17 bases not matched to a gene; V was cut back by 6 bases and J by 8 bases. There are 18 residues in the CDR3. CDR1 is MRHNA, CDR2 SNTAGT, per germline.